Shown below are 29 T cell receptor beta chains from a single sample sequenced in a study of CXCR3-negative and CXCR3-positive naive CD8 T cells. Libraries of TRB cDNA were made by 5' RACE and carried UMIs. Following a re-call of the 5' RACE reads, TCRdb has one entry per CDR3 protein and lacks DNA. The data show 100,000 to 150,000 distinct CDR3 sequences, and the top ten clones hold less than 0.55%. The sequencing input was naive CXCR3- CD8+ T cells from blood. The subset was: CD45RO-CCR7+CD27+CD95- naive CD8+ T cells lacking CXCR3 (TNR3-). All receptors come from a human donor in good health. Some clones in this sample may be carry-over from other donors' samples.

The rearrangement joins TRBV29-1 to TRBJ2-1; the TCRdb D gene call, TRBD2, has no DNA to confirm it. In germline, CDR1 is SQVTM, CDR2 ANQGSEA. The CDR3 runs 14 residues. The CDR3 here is CSVPLGGGGNEQFF.

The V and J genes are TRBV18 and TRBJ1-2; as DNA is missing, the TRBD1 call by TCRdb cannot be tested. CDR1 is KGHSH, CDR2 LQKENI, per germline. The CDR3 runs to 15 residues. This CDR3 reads CASSPDRGVFYGYTF.

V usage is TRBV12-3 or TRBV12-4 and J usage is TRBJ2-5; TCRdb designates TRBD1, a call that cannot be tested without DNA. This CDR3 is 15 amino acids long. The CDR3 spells CASSHLGALGETQYF.

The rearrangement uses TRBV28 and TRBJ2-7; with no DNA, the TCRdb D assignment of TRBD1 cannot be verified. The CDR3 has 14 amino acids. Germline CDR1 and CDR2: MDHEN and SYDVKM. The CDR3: CASRDRNPLYEQYF.

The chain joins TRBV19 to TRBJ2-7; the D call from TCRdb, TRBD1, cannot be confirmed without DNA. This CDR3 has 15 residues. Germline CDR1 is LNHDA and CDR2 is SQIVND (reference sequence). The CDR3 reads CASSSPRTGGHEQYF.

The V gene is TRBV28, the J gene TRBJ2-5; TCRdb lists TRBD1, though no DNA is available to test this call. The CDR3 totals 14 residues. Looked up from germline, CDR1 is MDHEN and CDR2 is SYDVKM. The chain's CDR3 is CASSLRQGQETQYF. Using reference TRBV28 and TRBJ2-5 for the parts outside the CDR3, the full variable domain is DVKVTQSSRYLVKRTGEKVFLECVQDMDHENMFWYRQDPGLGLRLIYFSYDVKMKEKGDIPEGYSVSREKKERFSLILESASTNQTSMYLCASSLRQGQETQYFGPGTRLLVL.

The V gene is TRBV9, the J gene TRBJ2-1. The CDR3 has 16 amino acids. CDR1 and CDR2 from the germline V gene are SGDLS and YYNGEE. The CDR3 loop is CASSVGSTQDHNEQFF. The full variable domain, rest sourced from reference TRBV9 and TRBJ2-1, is DSGVTQTPKHLITATGQRVTLRCSPRSGDLSVYWYQQSLDQGLQFLIQYYNGEERAKGNILERFSAQQFPDLHSELNLSSLELGDSALYFCASSVGSTQDHNEQFFGPGTRLTVL.

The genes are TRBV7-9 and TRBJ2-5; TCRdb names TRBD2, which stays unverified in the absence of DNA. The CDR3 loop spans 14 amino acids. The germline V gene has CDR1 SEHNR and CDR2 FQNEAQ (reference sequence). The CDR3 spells CASSSRDAPGTQYF. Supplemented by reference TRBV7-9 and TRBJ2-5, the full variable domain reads DTGVSQNPRHKITKRGQNVTFRCDPISEHNRLYWYRQTLGQGPEFLTYFQNEAQLEKSRLLSDRFSAERPKGSFSTLEIQRTEQGDSAMYLCASSSRDAPGTQYFGPGTRLLVL.

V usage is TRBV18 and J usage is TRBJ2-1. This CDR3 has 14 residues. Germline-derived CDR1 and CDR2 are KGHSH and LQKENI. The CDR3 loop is CASSPPEWENEQFF.

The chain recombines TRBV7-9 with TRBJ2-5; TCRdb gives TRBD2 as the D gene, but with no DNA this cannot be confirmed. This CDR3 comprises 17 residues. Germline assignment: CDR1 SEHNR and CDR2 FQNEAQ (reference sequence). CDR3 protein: CASSPGTSGGARETQYF.

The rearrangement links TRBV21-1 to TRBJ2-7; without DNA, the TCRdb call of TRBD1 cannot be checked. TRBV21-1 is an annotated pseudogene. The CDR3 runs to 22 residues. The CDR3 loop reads CASSQPKYRRTGDFSGSFEQYF.

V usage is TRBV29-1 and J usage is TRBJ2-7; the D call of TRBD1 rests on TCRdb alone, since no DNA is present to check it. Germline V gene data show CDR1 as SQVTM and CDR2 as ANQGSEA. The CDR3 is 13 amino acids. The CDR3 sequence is CSASTGRAYEQYF.

CDR3 in amino acids: CASSPPSGSYNEQFF. This sequence joins TRBV5-1 and TRBJ2-1; the D call from TCRdb, TRBD2, cannot be confirmed without DNA. The CDR3 is 15 residues long. The V gene's germline CDR1 is SGHRS and CDR2 YFSETQ. Supplemented by reference TRBV5-1 and TRBJ2-1, the full variable domain reads KAGVTQTPRYLIKTRGQQVTLSCSPISGHRSVSWYQQTPGQGLQFLFEYFSETQRNKGNFPGRFSGRQFSNSRSEMNVSTLELGDSALYLCASSPPSGSYNEQFFGPGTRLTVL.

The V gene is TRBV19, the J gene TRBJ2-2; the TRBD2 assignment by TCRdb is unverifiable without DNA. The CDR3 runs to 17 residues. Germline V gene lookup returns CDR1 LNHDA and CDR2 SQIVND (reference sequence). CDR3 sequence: CASSIIAGGPNTGELFF. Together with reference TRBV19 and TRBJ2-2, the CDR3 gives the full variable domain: DGGITQSPKYLFRKEGQNVTLSCEQNLNHDAMYWYRQDPGQGLRLIYYSQIVNDFQKGDIAEGYSVSREKKESFPLTVTSAQKNPTAFYLCASSIIAGGPNTGELFFGEGSRLTVL.

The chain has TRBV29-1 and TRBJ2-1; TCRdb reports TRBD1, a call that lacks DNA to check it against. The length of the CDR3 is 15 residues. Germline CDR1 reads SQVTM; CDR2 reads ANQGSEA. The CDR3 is CSVESSGVGADEQFF.

CDR3 region: CASSYSPGQSSYEQYF. The chain uses TRBV5-5 and TRBJ2-7; the D call from TCRdb, TRBD1, cannot be confirmed without DNA. This CDR3 comprises 16 residues. Germline CDR1 SGHKS, CDR2 YYEKEE (reference sequence).

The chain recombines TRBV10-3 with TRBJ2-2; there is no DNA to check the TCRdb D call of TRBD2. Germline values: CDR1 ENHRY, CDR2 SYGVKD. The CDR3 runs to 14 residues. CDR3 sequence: CAIRAGLNTGELFF.

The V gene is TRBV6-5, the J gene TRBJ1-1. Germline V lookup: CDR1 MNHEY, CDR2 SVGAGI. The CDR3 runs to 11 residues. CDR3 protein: CATLIDTEAFF.

CDR3 sequence reads: CASSPAVTSGYTDTQYF. The chain joins TRBV14 to TRBJ2-3; TCRdb gives TRBD2 as the D gene, but with no DNA this cannot be confirmed. The CDR3 covers 17 residues. Germline lookup yields CDR1 SGHDN and CDR2 FVKESK.

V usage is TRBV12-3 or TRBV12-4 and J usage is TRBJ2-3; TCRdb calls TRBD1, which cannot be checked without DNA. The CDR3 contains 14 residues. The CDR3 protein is CASSLKGHTDTQYF.

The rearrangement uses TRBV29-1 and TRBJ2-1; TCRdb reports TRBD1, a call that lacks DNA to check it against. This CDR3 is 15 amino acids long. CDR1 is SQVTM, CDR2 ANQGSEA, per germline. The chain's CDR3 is CSVGAPTGKVNEQFF.

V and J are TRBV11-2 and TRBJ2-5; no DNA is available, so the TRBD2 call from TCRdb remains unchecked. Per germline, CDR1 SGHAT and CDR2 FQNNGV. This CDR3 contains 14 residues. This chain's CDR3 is CASSADYPQETQYF. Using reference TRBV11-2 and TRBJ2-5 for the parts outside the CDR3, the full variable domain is EAGVAQSPRYKIIEKRQSVAFWCNPISGHATLYWYQQILGQGPKLLIQFQNNGVVDDSQLPKDRFSAERLKGVDSTLKIQPAKLEDSAVYLCASSADYPQETQYFGPGTRLLVL.

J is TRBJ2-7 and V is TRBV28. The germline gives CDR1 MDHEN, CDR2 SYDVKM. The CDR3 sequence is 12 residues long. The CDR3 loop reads CASSLFAREQYF. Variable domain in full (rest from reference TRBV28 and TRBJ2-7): DVKVTQSSRYLVKRTGEKVFLECVQDMDHENMFWYRQDPGLGLRLIYFSYDVKMKEKGDIPEGYSVSREKKERFSLILESASTNQTSMYLCASSLFAREQYFGPGTRLTVT.

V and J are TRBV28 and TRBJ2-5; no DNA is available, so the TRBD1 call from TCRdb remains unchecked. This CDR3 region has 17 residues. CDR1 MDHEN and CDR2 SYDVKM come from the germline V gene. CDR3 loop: CASSFNRDTKIQETQYF. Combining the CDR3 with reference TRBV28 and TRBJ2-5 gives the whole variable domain DVKVTQSSRYLVKRTGEKVFLECVQDMDHENMFWYRQDPGLGLRLIYFSYDVKMKEKGDIPEGYSVSREKKERFSLILESASTNQTSMYLCASSFNRDTKIQETQYFGPGTRLLVL.

The CDR3 region is CASSVGAAGEQYF. This rearrangement joins TRBV9 to TRBJ2-7; absent DNA, TCRdb's TRBD2 call cannot be checked. Germline loops: CDR1 SGDLS, CDR2 YYNGEE. The CDR3 extends over 13 amino acids.

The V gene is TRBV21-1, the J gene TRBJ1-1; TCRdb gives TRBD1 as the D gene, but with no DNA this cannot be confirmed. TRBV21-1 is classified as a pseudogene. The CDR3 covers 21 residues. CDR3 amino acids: CASSKALFIFGQATMNTEAFF.

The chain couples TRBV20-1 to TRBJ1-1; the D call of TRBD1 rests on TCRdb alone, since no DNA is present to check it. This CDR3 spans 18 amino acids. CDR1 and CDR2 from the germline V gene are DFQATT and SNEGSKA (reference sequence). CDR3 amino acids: CSAPRTGGDFPANTEAFF.

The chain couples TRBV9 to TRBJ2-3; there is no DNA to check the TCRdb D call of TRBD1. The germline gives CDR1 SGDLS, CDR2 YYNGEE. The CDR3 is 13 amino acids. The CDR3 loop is CASSPLGGDTQYF.

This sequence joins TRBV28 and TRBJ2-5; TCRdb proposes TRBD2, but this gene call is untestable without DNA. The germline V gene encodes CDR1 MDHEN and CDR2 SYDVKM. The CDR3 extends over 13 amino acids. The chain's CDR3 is CASQSGGDETQYF.